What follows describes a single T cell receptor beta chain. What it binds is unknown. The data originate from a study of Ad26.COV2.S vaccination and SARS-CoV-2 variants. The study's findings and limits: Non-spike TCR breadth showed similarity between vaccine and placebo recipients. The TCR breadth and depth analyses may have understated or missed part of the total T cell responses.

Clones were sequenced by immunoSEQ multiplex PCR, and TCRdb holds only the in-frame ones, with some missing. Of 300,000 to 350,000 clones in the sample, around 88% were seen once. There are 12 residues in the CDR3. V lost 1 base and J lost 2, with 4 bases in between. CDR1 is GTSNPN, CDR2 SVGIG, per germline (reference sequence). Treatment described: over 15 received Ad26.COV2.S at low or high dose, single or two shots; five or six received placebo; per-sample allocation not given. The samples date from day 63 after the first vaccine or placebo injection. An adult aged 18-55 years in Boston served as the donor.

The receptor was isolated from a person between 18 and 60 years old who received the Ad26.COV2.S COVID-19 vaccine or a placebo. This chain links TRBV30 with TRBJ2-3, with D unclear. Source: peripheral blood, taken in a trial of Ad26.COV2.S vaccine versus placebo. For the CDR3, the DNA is TGTGCCTGGAGTGGGCCCACAGATACGCAGTATTTT. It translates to CAWSGPTDTQYF.